Presented here are 3 T cell receptor beta chains from one specimen sequenced in a study of blood T cell repertoires in COVID-19. TCRdb keeps only in-frame clones here, not all; method: immunoSEQ multiplex PCR. Here the sample spans under 350,000 clones, around 89% being singletons. Sample: peripheral blood. The receptors were gathered from a man aged 35 to 55 with acute or convalescent COVID-19.

The rearrangement links TRBV10-1 to TRBJ1-3, with 7 bases aligning to TRBD1. The V and J ends lost 3 bases and 4 bases, in that order; junction bases with no gene match: 12. This CDR3 region has 17 residues. Germline V gives CDR1 WNHNN, CDR2 SYGVQD (reference sequence). The CDR3 DNA follows: TGCGCCAGCAGTGATCTTGAGACCGGGACAGAGGGAAACACCATATATTTT. Amino acids: CASSDLETGTEGNTIYF.

The rearrangement links TRBV6-5 to TRBJ1-1, with D possibly being TRBD1 (5 bases). The ends were cut back, 0 bases at V and 4 bases at J, with 12 bases in the middle. In germline, CDR1 is MNHEY, CDR2 SVGAGI. The CDR3 is 15 residues long. The CDR3 sequence: CASSYSREGSTEAFF. CDR3 DNA: TGTGCCAGCAGTTACTCACGGGAGGGGAGCACTGAAGCTTTCTTT.

This sequence joins TRBV19 and TRBJ1-3, with 10 nucleotides matching TRBD1. J lost 0 bases, V lost 5 bases, and 4 bases had no gene match. This CDR3 comprises 16 residues. CDR1 is LNHDA and CDR2 is SQIVND in the germline V gene (reference sequence). CDR3 protein: CASSGDRGFSGNTIYF. DNA for the CDR3: TGTGCCAGTAGTGGGGACAGGGGCTTCTCTGGAAACACCATATATTTT.